Listed below are T cell receptor beta chains from one sample, sequenced in a study of kidney transplant recipient with SARS-CoV-2 infection. TCRdb re-derived calls from the reads in MiXCR, one entry per CDR3 protein. The sample carries about 240,000 distinct CDR3 sequences, 25% to 35% recorded once. The input for sequencing was a blood sample, taken at baseline and around day 120 from a kidney transplant recipient. These receptor sequences come from a male patient aged 30 to 39 who had COVID-19 and was a kidney transplant recipient. Some T cells may have come from the graft donor. The CDR3 runs from the conserved cysteine through the conserved F or W. The order of the fields is clone size, J gene, D gene, V gene, CDR3 protein, CDR3 DNA. D genes are given only for firm matches. The size entry is marked missing in some rows and otherwise reads once, few, many or a size class.

>many|TRBJ1-2|NA|TRBV5-4
CASLHRVPGKTYGYTF
TGTGCCAGCTTGCATCGCGTACCAGGAAAGACCTATGGCTACACCTTC
>many|TRBJ1-1|TRBD1|TRBV10-3
CAISVGTDGEAFF
TGTGCCATCAGTGTGGGGACAGACGGTGAAGCTTTCTTT
>many|TRBJ1-2|NA|TRBV5-4
CASTQFVPGKTYGYTF
TGTGCCAGCACGCAATTCGTACCAGGAAAGACCTATGGCTACACCTTC
>NA|TRBJ2-5|TRBD1|TRBV5-1
CTSSLMGQGDGETQYF
TGCACCAGCAGCTTGATGGGACAGGGCGATGGGGAGACCCAGTACTTC
>many|TRBJ1-2|NA|TRBV6-9
CASSTLMPYGKTYGYTF
TGTGCCAGCAGTACCCTCATGCCTTACGGAAAGACCTATGGCTACACCTTC
>many|TRBJ1-6|NA|TRBV18
CASSPEGRSPLHF
TGTGCCAGCTCACCCGAGGGTCGGTCACCCCTCCACTTT
>NA|TRBJ2-1|NA|TRBV6-8
CASSEPNEQFF
TGTGCCAGCAGTGAGCCCAATGAGCAGTTCTTC
>NA|TRBJ2-7|NA|TRBV11-2
CASSLADYERYF
TGTGCCAGCAGCTTAGCGGACTACGAGCGGTACTTC
>many|TRBJ1-1|NA|TRBV5-1
CASSSITPHPGLWGGNTEAFF
TGCGCCAGCAGCTCGATCACGCCCCACCCAGGTTTGTGGGGGGGGAACACTGAAGCTTTCTTT
>many|TRBJ2-7|TRBD2|TRBV27
CASRGTSGRRGEQYF
TGTGCCAGCAGAGGGACTAGCGGGAGACGGGGCGAGCAGTACTTC
>many|TRBJ1-1|NA|TRBV7-2
CASSLVSSGGGRDTEAFF
TGTGCCAGCAGCTTAGTGTCGTCAGGAGGGGGTCGGGACACTGAAGCTTTCTTT
>many|TRBJ2-5|TRBD1|TRBV6-5
CASSRTGGRLETQYF
TGTGCCAGCAGCAGGACAGGGGGCAGGTTAGAGACCCAGTACTTC
>many|TRBJ2-7|TRBD1|TRBV11-2
CASSRDRAYEQYF
TGTGCCAGCAGCCGGGACAGGGCCTACGAGCAGTACTTC
>NA|TRBJ2-2|TRBD1|TRBV7-9
CASSYRDRGTGELFF
TGTGCCAGCAGCTACCGGGACAGGGGGACCGGGGAGCTGTTTTTT
>many|TRBJ2-2|NA|TRBV11-1
CASSLVYRGSGELFF
TGTGCCAGCAGCTTAGTATACCGGGGATCCGGGGAGCTGTTTTTT
>many|TRBJ1-2|NA|TRBV6-5
CASSSQGGADGYTF
TGTGCCAGCAGTTCCCAGGGAGGGGCAGATGGCTACACCTTC
>many|TRBJ1-5|NA|TRBV6-4
CASRDRSNQPQHF
TGTGCCAGCAGGGACCGGAGCAATCAGCCCCAGCATTTT
>many|TRBJ1-5|NA|TRBV19
CASSIDTGGSNQPQHF
TGTGCCAGTAGTATAGATACGGGGGGCTCTAATCAGCCCCAGCATTTT
>many|TRBJ2-1|NA|TRBV11-2
CASSLNVQGGGQFF
TGTGCCAGCAGCTTGAATGTACAGGGCGGGGGGCAGTTCTTC
>NA|TRBJ2-7|NA|TRBV6-5
CASSYSTGAGSSYEQYF
TGCGCCAGCAGTTACTCTACGGGGGCAGGGAGCTCCTACGAGCAGTACTTC
>many|TRBJ1-1|TRBD1|TRBV28
CASRPGTGGIRNTEAFF
TGTGCCAGCAGACCCGGGACAGGGGGCATCAGGAACACTGAAGCTTTCTTT
>many|TRBJ2-7|NA|TRBV7-2
CASSLGSGGLYEQYF
TGTGCCAGCAGCTTAGGTTCTGGGGGTTTGTACGAGCAGTACTTC
>many|TRBJ1-2|NA|TRBV7-5
CISVPERIREVGKTYGYTF
NA
>NA|TRBJ2-6|NA|TRBV6-6
CASSYSIRASRGGANVLTF
TGTGCCAGCAGTTACTCGATACGGGCATCTCGTGGTGGGGCCAACGTCCTGACTTTC
>many|TRBJ2-7|TRBD2|TRBV9
CASSVGPGGEQYF
TGTGCCAGCAGCGTAGGCCCGGGGGGCGAGCAGTACTTC
>NA|TRBJ1-1|NA|TRBV7-2
CASSPFYGTGRLNTEAFF
TGTGCCAGCAGCCCATTTTACGGCACAGGTCGTCTGAACACTGAAGCTTTCTTT
>many|TRBJ1-1|NA|TRBV10-3
CAISWTDNTEAFF
TGTGCCATCAGCTGGACAGATAACACTGAAGCTTTCTTT
>NA|TRBJ2-1|NA|TRBV5-4
CAGGTGSSYNEQFF
TGTGCCGGGGGAACAGGGAGCTCCTACAATGAGCAGTTCTTC
>many|TRBJ1-6|TRBD1|TRBV20-1
CSARDLQGANSPLHF
TGCAGTGCTAGAGATCTACAGGGGGCTAATTCACCCCTCCACTTT
>NA|TRBJ2-1|TRBD1|TRBV28
CASNLGRGRVEQFF
TGTGCCAGCAATCTTGGCAGGGGGCGTGTTGAGCAGTTCTTC
>many|TRBJ1-5|NA|TRBV5-8
CASSADRWGQPQHF
TGTGCCAGCAGCGCAGATAGGTGGGGTCAGCCCCAGCATTTT
>many|TRBJ2-2|NA|TRBV5-1
CASSLSARNTGELFF
TGCGCCAGCAGCTTGTCGGCCAGGAACACCGGGGAGCTGTTTTTT
>few|TRBJ2-5|NA|TRBV5-4
CASSLMGLEGLTQYF
TGTGCCAGCAGCTTGATGGGGCTCGAGGGGTTGACCCAGTACTTC
>many|TRBJ1-5|NA|TRBV3-1
CASSQLAGHQPQHF
TGTGCCAGCAGCCAGCTCGCGGGTCATCAGCCCCAGCATTTT
>NA|TRBJ1-2|NA|TRBV7-4
CASSRAYSARKTYGYTF
TGTGCCAGCAGCCGCGCTTATTCAGCTCGAAAGACCTATGGCTACACCTTC
>NA|TRBJ1-1|TRBD1|TRBV20-1
CGARGTGRDTEAFF
TGCGGTGCTAGAGGGACAGGGAGGGACACTGAAGCTTTCTTT
>NA|TRBJ2-3|TRBD1|TRBV5-4
CASSSGGLGGRGGSTDTQYF
TGTGCCAGCAGCTCTGGGGGCCTAGGGGGCAGGGGTGGGAGCACAGATACGCAGTATTTT
>NA|TRBJ1-2|NA|TRBV11-1
CASSCPTKAGKTYGYTF
TGTGCCAGCAGCTGCCCCACTAAGGCTGGAAAGACCTATGGCTACACCTTC
>many|TRBJ2-1|NA|TRBV12-3/TRBV12-4
CASSLRASSYNEQFF
TGTGCCAGCAGTTTAAGGGCTAGCTCCTACAATGAGCAGTTCTTC
>many|TRBJ1-1|NA|TRBV19
CASRTRVNTEAFF
TGTGCCAGTAGAACCAGGGTAAACACTGAAGCTTTCTTT
>many|TRBJ1-1|NA|TRBV11-3
CASSPRGMNTEAFF
TGTGCCAGCAGCCCCCGGGGGATGAACACTGAAGCTTTCTTT
>many|TRBJ2-3|TRBD2|TRBV13
CASSVSIAGGASTDTQYF
TGTGCCAGCAGCGTCTCTATAGCGGGAGGGGCTAGCACAGATACGCAGTATTTT
>NA|TRBJ2-1|NA|TRBV24-1
CATSDPQGAYNEQFF
TGTGCCACCAGTGATCCGCAGGGAGCCTACAATGAGCAGTTCTTC
>many|TRBJ1-2|NA|TRBV6-2/TRBV6-3
CASSGLDCIGKTYGYTF
TGTGCCAGCAGTGGCCTGGACTGCATCGGAAAGACCTATGGCTACACCTTC
>many|TRBJ1-3|NA|TRBV11-2
CASSFPGNTIYF
TGTGCCAGCAGCTTTCCCGGAAACACCATATATTTT
>many|TRBJ1-1|NA|TRBV12-3/TRBV12-4
CASSWMNTEAFF
TGTGCCAGCAGTTGGATGAACACTGAAGCTTTCTTT
>many|TRBJ1-4|NA|TRBV20-1
CSARDPHALDLEKLFF
TGCAGTGCTAGAGATCCCCACGCGTTAGACCTGGAAAAACTGTTTTTT
>many|TRBJ1-2|NA|TRBV7-2
CASSGNPRDGKTYGYTF
TGTGCCAGCAGCGGAAATCCCAGAGACGGAAAGACCTATGGCTACACCTTC
>many|TRBJ1-5|NA|TRBV13
CASSRRGEYSNQPQHF
TGTGCCAGCAGCCGTAGGGGGGAATATAGCAATCAGCCCCAGCATTTT
>many|TRBJ1-1|NA|TRBV18
CASSLRTGFDLNTEAFF
TGTGCCAGCTCACTACGAACAGGCTTCGATCTCAACACTGAAGCTTTCTTT
>NA|TRBJ2-1|NA|TRBV19
CASSILSSETYNEQFF
TGTGCCAGTAGTATATTATCTAGCGAGACTTACAATGAGCAGTTCTTC
>NA|TRBJ2-3|NA|TRBV5-1
CASSSRRHLDTQYF
TGCGCCAGCAGCTCCCGGAGGCATTTGGATACGCAGTATTTT
>many|TRBJ1-4|NA|TRBV19
CASSPRQNEKLFF
TGTGCCAGTAGTCCCAGACAGAATGAAAAACTGTTTTTT
>many|TRBJ2-7|NA|TRBV6-5
CASSPTTREQYF
TGTGCCAGCAGTCCGACGACTAGGGAGCAGTACTTC
>many|TRBJ2-5|NA|TRBV27
CASSRRGDQETQYF
TGTGCCAGCAGCCGAAGAGGCGACCAAGAGACCCAGTACTTC
>many|TRBJ2-7|NA|TRBV7-9
CASLQDYGYEQYF
TGTGCCAGCCTCCAGGACTACGGTTACGAGCAGTACTTC
>NA|TRBJ2-1|TRBD2|TRBV7-9
CASSPRGGSFNEQFF
TGTGCCAGCAGCCCACGCGGCGGGAGTTTTAATGAGCAGTTCTTC
>many|TRBJ1-4|TRBD1|TRBV27
CASSLFGTGALGEKLFF
TGTGCCAGCAGTTTATTCGGGACAGGGGCGCTCGGTGAAAAACTGTTTTTT
>many|TRBJ1-2|NA|TRBV7-8
CASSFGIAYGYTF
TGTGCCAGCAGCTTTGGAATCGCCTATGGCTACACCTTC
>many|TRBJ2-7|NA|TRBV7-9
CASSSFDSNYEQYF
TGTGCCAGCAGTTCTTTCGACAGCAACTACGAGCAGTACTTC